This TCR beta chain was documented in a study of blood T cell repertoires in COVID-19 (dated by TCRdb to 2018 to 2021). Study-level background: Samples covering the acute and convalescent phases of COVID-19 were provided by collaborators in the United States, Italy and Spain. The material from the prospective study consisted of cDNA or gDNA derived from T cells, B-cell-depleted T cells, or PBMCs. Subjects who had been exposed to COVID-19, were actively infected with it, or had recovered from it provided the deeply sampled blood TCRbeta repertoires that made up the dataset. The repertoires were released in a freely available public database intended as a resource for research on the immune response to SARS-CoV-2. Samples came from the ongoing ImmuneRACE study (first 160 participants) plus 1,254 subjects from 6 global collaborators. Sample metadata almost always included a de-identified subject ID, COVID-19 status, age in years and sex. Where available, HLA class I and class II types were obtained from metadata supplied by the sample provider rather than from assay-based typing.

V ends up 3 bases short and J 5 bases short, with an unmatched junction base count of 6. CDR1 and CDR2 are drawn from the germline V gene (reference sequence): LNHDA, SQIVND. CDR3 length: 14 amino acids, cysteine to phenylalanine. Only the CDR3 region is kept as DNA, spanning 42 bases read in frame from base 1. The immunoSEQ Assay, a bias-controlled multiplex PCR, was used to amplify TCRbeta CDR3 regions from genomic DNA. Turning to the authors' computational methods: Nucleated cell counts per sample were estimated from amplification of reference gene primers within the assay. To quantify the absolute abundance of each unique TCRbeta CDR3 rearrangement, sequence reads were collapsed and filtered. For each sample, productive Simpson clonality was calculated as the square root of Simpson's diversity index over productive rearrangements. TCRdb limited this immuneACCESS table to in-frame rearrangements with V and J called. A share of clones is missing; checked studies link under half to unresolved V genes, and the rest is unexplained. V and J calls and clone size are copied from that table; D and trimming were computed from the DNA. In this sample the table shows some 210,000 clones, roughly 82% of which occur a single time. The ten most abundant clones make up 12% of the sample.

The collaborating institutions used their own protocols to collect whole blood in K2EDTA tubes. For TCRbeta analysis, collaborators shipped samples as frozen whole blood, isolated PBMCs, or DNA extracted from either of those sample types. General conclusions and limits of the study: The quantity of clinical and demographic metadata differed by source and by participant and was supplied without curation.

Concerning this clone: The antigen it binds to is not known. Base-call qualities are not available, and no considerably larger clone is one nucleotide away.

The sequence is built from TRBV19 and TRBJ2-5, with TRBD2 matching 7 junction bases. Sequenced input: peripheral blood. This clonotype originated in a woman in her thirties or forties with acute or convalescent COVID-19. The nucleotide sequence is TGTGCCAGTAGTATGGGCGGGAGTGTCGAGACCCAGTACTTC. Its protein reads: CASSMGGSVETQYF.